This T cell receptor (beta chain) is drawn from a study of T cell responses to AZD1222 COVID-19 vaccine. Sequencing was performed with immunoSEQ multiplex PCR; in TCRdb, only in-frame clones are kept and a portion is missing. The table has 150,000 to 200,000 clones, almost 95% seen once. This CDR3 is built from 15 residues. The ends lost 0 bases at V and 4 bases at J; junction bases unmatched: 6. The V gene's germline CDR1 is SGHDT and CDR2 YYEEEE. Material: peripheral blood, obtained on day 0 of AZD1222 vaccination. The TCR comes from an adult in good health. This chain uses TRBV5-6 with TRBJ1-2, with 7 bases lining up with TRBD1. CDR3 amino acids: CASSLVDREAYGYTF. Written as DNA, the CDR3 is TGTGCCAGCAGCTTGGTAGACAGGGAAGCCTATGGCTACACCTTC.